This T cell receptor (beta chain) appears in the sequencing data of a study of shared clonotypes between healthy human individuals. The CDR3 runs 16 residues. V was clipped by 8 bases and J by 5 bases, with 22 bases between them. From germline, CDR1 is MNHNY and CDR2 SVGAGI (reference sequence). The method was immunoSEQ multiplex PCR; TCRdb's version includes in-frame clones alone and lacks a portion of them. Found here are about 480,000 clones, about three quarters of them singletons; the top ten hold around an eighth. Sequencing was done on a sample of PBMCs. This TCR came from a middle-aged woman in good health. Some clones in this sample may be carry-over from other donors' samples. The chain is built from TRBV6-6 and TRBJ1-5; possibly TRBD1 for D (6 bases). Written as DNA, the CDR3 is TGTGCCAGCCGCCGGGGGCAACATGTCTTCGATCAGCCCCAGCATTTT. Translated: CASRRGQHVFDQPQHF.